These T cell receptor beta chains were read from a single sample in a study of T cell repertoires in cytomegalovirus infection. TCRdb reprocessed the reads with MiXCR, giving one entry per CDR3 protein. Among 50,000 to 65,000 distinct CDR3 sequences, around 18% were seen once, and the ten largest hold 64%. These receptors have no identified antigens. The sample consisted of CD8+ T cells from cultured PBMCs, taken from culture after CMV antigen stimulation. Receptor source: a human donor in good health (CMV status not recorded). Some clones in this sample may be carry-over from other donors' samples. CDR3s include the opening cysteine and the closing phenylalanine or tryptophan. D genes are given only for firm matches. A row's size may be missing; if present it is once, few, many or a size class.

size	D	V	J	DNA	CDR3
few	.	TRBV7-2	TRBJ2-1	TGTGCCAGCAGCTTAAACGGGGCCAGGCACTCCTACAATGAGCAGTTCTTC	CASSLNGARHSYNEQFF
few	.	TRBV6-5	TRBJ2-7	TGTGCCAGCAGTTACTCGACGGGGCGCACCTACGAGCAGTACTTC	CASSYSTGRTYEQYF
.	TRBD2	TRBV7-8	TRBJ2-2	TGTGCCAGCAGCTTAGCGGCGGGAGGGCCGGTCGGGGAGCTGTTTTTT	CASSLAAGGPVGELFF
.	TRBD2	TRBV7-2	TRBJ2-1	TGTGCCAGCAGCTTGCGGGGGGCCTCTCTGGGGAATGAGCAGTTCTTC	CASSLRGASLGNEQFF
many	.	TRBV11-3	TRBJ2-5	TGTGCCAGCAGCCCCAGGGGTCAAGAGACCCAGTACTTC	CASSPRGQETQYF
.	.	TRBV6-6	TRBJ2-1	TGTGCCAGCAGTTACGAGGGGCGGGTCGGAGAGCAGTTCTTC	CASSYEGRVGEQFF
.	TRBD2	TRBV7-2	TRBJ2-5	TGTGCCAGCAGCCTTAACGGGGGGGCCCGGGAAGAGACCCAGTACTTC	CASSLNGGAREETQYF
few	.	TRBV19	TRBJ2-1	TGTGCCAGTACCCCCAGCGGAGGAAACTACAATGAGCAGTTCTTC	CASTPSGGNYNEQFF
.	TRBD1	TRBV20-1	TRBJ2-4	TGCAGTGCTAGAAGGGACAGGGGGGACAGATTAGCCAAAAACATTCAGTACTTC	CSARRDRGDRLAKNIQYF
many	.	TRBV5-1	TRBJ1-2	TGCGCCAGCAGCCCGGCAGGAGGAAGGGATGGCTACACCTTC	CASSPAGGRDGYTF
.	.	TRBV12-5	TRBJ2-2	TGTGCTAGTGGTAGCCCTGGGACGAACACCGGGGAGCTGTTTTTT	CASGSPGTNTGELFF
.	TRBD2	TRBV7-6	TRBJ2-1	TGTGCCAGCAGCTTTTCACCTGCGGCCTCATCGCGGGAGAATGAGCAGTTCTTC	CASSFSPAASSRENEQFF
.	TRBD1	TRBV27	TRBJ2-7	TGTGCCAGCAGCCCGACAGGGCCCCTATACGAGCAGTACTTC	CASSPTGPLYEQYF
few	.	TRBV27	TRBJ2-7	TGTGCCAGCAGGCCTCTAGGTTACTACGAGCAGTACTTC	CASRPLGYYEQYF
few	.	TRBV2	TRBJ2-1	TGTGCCAGCAGTGAGGTCCTTGAGCAGTTCTTC	CASSEVLEQFF
.	.	TRBV12-5	TRBJ2-1	TGTGCTAGTGGTTTGACCCTGGACAGACACAATGAGCAGTTCTTC	CASGLTLDRHNEQFF
few	TRBD2	TRBV7-6	TRBJ2-1	TGTGCCAGCAGCTTGGGGACTAGCGGGGGGGAGTTCTTC	CASSLGTSGGEFF
.	TRBD1	TRBV2	TRBJ1-2	TGTGCCAGCAGTGATGACAGGGTCGGCTACACCTTC	CASSDDRVGYTF
.	TRBD1	TRBV18	TRBJ2-2	TGTGCCAGCTCACCACCGGACAGGTCCGGGGAGCTGTTTTTT	CASSPPDRSGELFF
.	TRBD1	TRBV25-1	TRBJ2-7	TGTGCCAGCAGGGCCGGGACAGGGAGTTTCGACGAGCAGTACTTC	CASRAGTGSFDEQYF
.	TRBD1	TRBV27	TRBJ2-1	TGTGCCAGCAGTTCAGACGGACAGGCCGTGGATGAGCAGTTCTTC	CASSSDGQAVDEQFF
few	.	TRBV27	TRBJ2-1	TGTGCCAGCAAAGACGGAAGCTTCTACAATGAGCAGTTCTTC	CASKDGSFYNEQFF
.	.	TRBV6-5	TRBJ1-4	TGTGCCAGCAGTCTAGGAGGTGCAACTAATGAAAAACTGTTTTTT	CASSLGGATNEKLFF
few	TRBD1	TRBV19	TRBJ1-1	TGTGCCAGTAGTATTCTTGGGACAGGACTATCTTTCTTT	CASSILGTGLSFF
.	TRBD1	TRBV7-9	TRBJ2-5	TGTGCCAGCAGCCAGGGACAGGGGGGTCGTCAAGAGACCCAGTACTTC	CASSQGQGGRQETQYF
.	.	TRBV4-1	TRBJ2-7	TGCGCCAGCAGCCAAGATTCGGGACGGATGGACTACGAGCAGTACTTC	CASSQDSGRMDYEQYF
few	.	TRBV7-2	TRBJ2-7	TGTGCCAGCAGCTCGCCAGATTACGAGCAGTACTTC	CASSSPDYEQYF
once	TRBD1	TRBV4-1	TRBJ1-1	TGCGCCAGCAGCGCTCCGGGACAGGCCGTTTCTGAAGCTTTCTTT	CASSAPGQAVSEAFF
few	.	TRBV27	TRBJ1-1	TGTGCCAGCGGCCAGAAGAACACTGAAGCTTTCTTT	CASGQKNTEAFF
.	.	TRBV7-9	TRBJ2-3	TGTGCCAGCAGCTTTAAAGGGGATACGCAGTATTTT	CASSFKGDTQYF
many	TRBD2	TRBV7-8	TRBJ2-5	TGTGCCAGCAGCTGGTCCGGAGCGGGACAAGAGACCCAGTACTTC	CASSWSGAGQETQYF
many	.	TRBV7-2	TRBJ1-5	TGTGCCAGCAGCTTAGTGGGGAATCAGCCCCAGCATTTT	CASSLVGNQPQHF
few	.	TRBV27	TRBJ2-7	TGTGCCAGCAGTTTATCGATCGCTAGTGAGCAGTACTTC	CASSLSIASEQYF
few	.	TRBV7-2	TRBJ2-7	TGTGCCAGCAGCTTAAACAACATCTACGAGCAGTACTTC	CASSLNNIYEQYF
few	.	TRBV29-1	TRBJ2-1	TGCAGCGTTTCAGGCGAGGAGGGGACGAATGAGCAGTTCTTC	CSVSGEEGTNEQFF
.	.	TRBV6-2/TRBV6-3	TRBJ1-1	TGTGCCAGCAGTTCCGGACGGTACACTGAAGCTTTCTTT	CASSSGRYTEAFF
.	.	TRBV27	TRBJ2-1	TGTGCCAGCAGTTACGGGGTTAGTGAGCAGTTCTTC	CASSYGVSEQFF
few	TRBD1	TRBV6-1	TRBJ1-5	TGTGCCAGCAGTGGGGGACAGGGTTGGAATCAGCCCCAGCATTTT	CASSGGQGWNQPQHF
few	TRBD2	TRBV4-3	TRBJ2-7	TGCGCCAGCAGCCAAGATGTTCCTAGCGGGAGAAGCGAGCAGTACTTC	CASSQDVPSGRSEQYF
.	.	TRBV9	TRBJ1-6	TGTGCCAGCAGCGTAGGACGGCCCTATAATTCACCCCTCCACTTT	CASSVGRPYNSPLHF
.	TRBD2	TRBV10-3	TRBJ2-5	TGTGCCATCAGTGAGCTAGCGGGAGGGCCAGAGGAAGAGACCCAGTACTTC	CAISELAGGPEEETQYF
few	.	TRBV7-2	TRBJ2-7	TGTGCCAGCAGCCTGCAATGGGACTACGAGCAGTACTTC	CASSLQWDYEQYF
.	.	TRBV5-1	TRBJ2-3	TGCGCCAGCAGCATCTTAGCGCGAGAGGCAGATACGCAGTATTTT	CASSILAREADTQYF
once	.	TRBV3-1	TRBJ2-7	TGTGCCAGCAGCCAAGTAAGTTACGAGCAGTACTTC	CASSQVSYEQYF
few	TRBD2	TRBV10-1	TRBJ2-3	TGCGCCAGCAGCCTGACTAGCGGGAGAGGAACGCAGTATTTT	CASSLTSGRGTQYF
.	TRBD2	TRBV6-5	TRBJ2-1	TGTGCCAGCAGTTACTCCGGGGGGGGGCAGTTCTTC	CASSYSGGGQFF
once	.	TRBV7-9	TRBJ1-1	TGTGCCAGCAGCCCAGAAAACACTGAAGCTTTCTTT	CASSPENTEAFF
.	TRBD1	TRBV29-1	TRBJ1-1	TGCAGCTCTGGCAGGGGGGAGGGTGAAGCTTTCTTT	CSSGRGEGEAFF
.	TRBD2	TRBV7-2	TRBJ2-3	TGTGCCAGCATCGGGGGGGCGAGTATAAGGGATACGCAGTATTTT	CASIGGASIRDTQYF
.	TRBD1	TRBV7-9	TRBJ1-1	TGTGCCAGCAGCCCCCCGGTAAAAGACAGGGGCTCCTTCACTGAAGCTTTCTTT	CASSPPVKDRGSFTEAFF
.	TRBD1	TRBV7-4	TRBJ2-3	TGTGCCAGCAGCCGCTGGGACAGGGAGGGAACAGATACGCAGTATTTT	CASSRWDREGTDTQYF
few	TRBD2	TRBV7-2	TRBJ2-5	TGTGCCAGCAGCACTACCCTGGGGCTAGCGGGAGTGGAGGAGACCCAGTACTTC	CASSTTLGLAGVEETQYF
.	.	TRBV6-1	TRBJ2-7	TGTGCCAGCAGCCCTAAAGGGTCGTTTTACGAGCAGTACTTC	CASSPKGSFYEQYF
.	.	TRBV12-3/TRBV12-4	TRBJ2-1	TGTGCCAGCAGCCCACGGGGCTTCTACAATGAGCAGTTCTTC	CASSPRGFYNEQFF
.	.	TRBV4-3	TRBJ1-1	TGCGCCAGCAGCCAAGATGGGGGAACTGAAGCTTTCTTT	CASSQDGGTEAFF